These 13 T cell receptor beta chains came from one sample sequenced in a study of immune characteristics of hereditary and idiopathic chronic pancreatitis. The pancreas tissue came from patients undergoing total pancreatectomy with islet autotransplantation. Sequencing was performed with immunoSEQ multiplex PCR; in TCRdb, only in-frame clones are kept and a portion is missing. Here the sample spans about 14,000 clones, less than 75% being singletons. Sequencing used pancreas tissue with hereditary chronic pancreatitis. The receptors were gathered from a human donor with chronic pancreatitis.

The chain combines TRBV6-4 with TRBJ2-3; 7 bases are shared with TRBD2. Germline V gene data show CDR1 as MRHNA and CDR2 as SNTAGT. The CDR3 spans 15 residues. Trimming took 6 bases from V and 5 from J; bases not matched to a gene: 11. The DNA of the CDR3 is TGTGCCAGCAGCCGAGCTAGCGGAGCCGGAGATACGCAGTATTTT. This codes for CASSRASGAGDTQYF.

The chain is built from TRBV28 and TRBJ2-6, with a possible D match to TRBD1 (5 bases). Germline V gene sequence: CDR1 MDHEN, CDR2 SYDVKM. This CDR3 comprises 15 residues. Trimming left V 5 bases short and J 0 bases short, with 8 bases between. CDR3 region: CASSPRGSGANVLTF. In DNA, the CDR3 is TGTGCCAGCAGTCCAAGGGGCTCTGGGGCCAACGTCCTGACTTTC.

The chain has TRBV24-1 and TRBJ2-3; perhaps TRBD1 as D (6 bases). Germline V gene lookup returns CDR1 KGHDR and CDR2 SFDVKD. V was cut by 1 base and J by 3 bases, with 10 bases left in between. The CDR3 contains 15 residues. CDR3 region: CATSDFEQGTDTQYF. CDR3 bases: TGTGCCACCAGTGATTTTGAGCAGGGGACAGATACGCAGTATTTT.

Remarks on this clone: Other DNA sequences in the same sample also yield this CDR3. The CDR3 here is CASSLEVNTEAFF. The CDR3 region has the DNA TGTGCCAGCAGTTTAGAGGTGAACACTGAAGCTTTCTTT. The chain has TRBV28 and TRBJ1-1, with D unclear. Germline lookup yields CDR1 MDHEN and CDR2 SYDVKM. The CDR3 sequence is 13 residues long. V shed 2 bases and J shed 0 bases, with 4 bases lying between them.

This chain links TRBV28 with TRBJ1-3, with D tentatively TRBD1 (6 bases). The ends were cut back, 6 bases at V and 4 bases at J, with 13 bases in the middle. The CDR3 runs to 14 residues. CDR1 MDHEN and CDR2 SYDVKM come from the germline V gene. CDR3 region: CASRNTGRGNTIYF. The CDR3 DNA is TGTGCCAGCAGGAATACAGGGCGCGGAAACACCATATATTTT.

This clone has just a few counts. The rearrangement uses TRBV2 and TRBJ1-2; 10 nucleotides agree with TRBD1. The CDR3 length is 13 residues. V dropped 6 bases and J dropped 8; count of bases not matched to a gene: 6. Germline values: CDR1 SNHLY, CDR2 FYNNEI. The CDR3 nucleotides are TGTGCCAGCAGAGAGGGACAGGGGAGAGGCTACACCTTC. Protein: CASREGQGRGYTF. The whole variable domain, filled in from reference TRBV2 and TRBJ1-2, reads EPEVTQTPSHQVTQMGQEVILRCVPISNHLYFYWYRQILGQKVEFLVSFYNNEISEKSEIFDDQFSVERPDGSNFTLKIRSTKLEDSAMYFCASREGQGRGYTFGSGTRLTVV.

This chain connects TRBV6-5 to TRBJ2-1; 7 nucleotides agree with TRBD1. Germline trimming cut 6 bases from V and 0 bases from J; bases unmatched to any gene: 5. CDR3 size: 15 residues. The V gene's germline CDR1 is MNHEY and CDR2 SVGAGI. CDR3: CASRGRGSSYNEQFF. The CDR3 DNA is TGTGCCAGCAGGGGCAGGGGGAGCTCCTACAATGAGCAGTTCTTC.

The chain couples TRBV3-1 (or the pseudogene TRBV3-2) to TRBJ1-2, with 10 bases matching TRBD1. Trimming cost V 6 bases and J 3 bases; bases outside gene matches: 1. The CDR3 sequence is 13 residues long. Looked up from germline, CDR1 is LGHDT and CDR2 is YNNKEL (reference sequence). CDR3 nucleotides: TGTGCCAGCAGGGGGACAGGGGACTATGGCTACACCTTC. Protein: CASRGTGDYGYTF.

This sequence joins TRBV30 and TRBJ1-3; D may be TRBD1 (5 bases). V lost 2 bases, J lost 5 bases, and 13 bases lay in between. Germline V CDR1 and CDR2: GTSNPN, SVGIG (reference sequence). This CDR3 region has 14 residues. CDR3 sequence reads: CAWSSPGTRNTIYF. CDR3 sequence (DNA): TGTGCCTGGAGTTCCCCAGGGACGAGAAACACCATATATTTT.

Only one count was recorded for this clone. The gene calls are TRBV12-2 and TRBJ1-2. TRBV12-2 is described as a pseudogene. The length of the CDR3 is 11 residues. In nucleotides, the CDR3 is TGTGCAAGTTGCCCCAGAAGGGGCTACACCTTC. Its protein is CASCPRRGYTF.

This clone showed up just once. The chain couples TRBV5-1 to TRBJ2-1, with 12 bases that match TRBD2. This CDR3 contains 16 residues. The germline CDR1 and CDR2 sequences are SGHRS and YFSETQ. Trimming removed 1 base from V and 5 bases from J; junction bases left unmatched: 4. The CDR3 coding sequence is TGCGCCAGCAGCTTGAGACTAGCGGGAGAAGACAATGAGCAGTTCTTC. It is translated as CASSLRLAGEDNEQFF. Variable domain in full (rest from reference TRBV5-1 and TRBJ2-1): KAGVTQTPRYLIKTRGQQVTLSCSPISGHRSVSWYQQTPGQGLQFLFEYFSETQRNKGNFPGRFSGRQFSNSRSEMNVSTLELGDSALYLCASSLRLAGEDNEQFFGPGTRLTVL.

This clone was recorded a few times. CDR3 amino acids: CATSDLPGTQYF. The DNA of the CDR3 is TGTGCCACCAGTGATCTTCCCGGGACCCAGTACTTC. This chain joins TRBV24-1 and TRBJ2-5; D not certain. V was trimmed by 3 bases and J by 7 bases, leaving 8 bases between them. CDR3 length equals 12 residues. Per the germline V gene, CDR1 is KGHDR and CDR2 is SFDVKD.

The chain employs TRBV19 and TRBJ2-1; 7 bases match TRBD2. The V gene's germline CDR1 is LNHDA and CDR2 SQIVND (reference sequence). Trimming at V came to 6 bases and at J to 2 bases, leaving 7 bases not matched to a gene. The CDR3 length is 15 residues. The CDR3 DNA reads TGTGCCAGTAGCGGTCTAGCGGCAGCCTACAATGAGCAGTTCTTC. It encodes CASSGLAAAYNEQFF.